This entry lists 9 T cell receptor beta chains sequenced from one sample in a study of cytomegalovirus exposure and HLA in healthy donors. Primers included in the PCR were 60 Vbeta and 13 Jbeta primers. Profiled with immunoSEQ multiplex PCR; TCRdb holds only in-frame clones, not every one. The table has about 140,000 clones, roughly three quarters seen once. Sequencing was performed on PBMCs. The origin of the receptors is a man younger than 35 in good health and CMV-seronegative.

The chain uses TRBV11-2 and TRBJ2-1; 8 nucleotides align to TRBD1. The germline V gene has CDR1 SGHAT and CDR2 FQNNGV. The length of the CDR3 is 17 residues. Trimming cost V 1 base and J 3 bases; bases outside gene matches: 8. The DNA for the CDR3 is TGTGCCAGCAGCTTAGGTCCGGGGACAGGACTCTACAATGAGCAGTTCTTC. Protein: CASSLGPGTGLYNEQFF.

The sample holds one count of this clone. This chain joins TRBV29-1 and TRBJ2-5; D perhaps matches TRBD2 (5 bases). Trimming took 1 base from V and 7 from J, leaving 16 bases between them. The CDR3 contains 14 residues. Germline loops: CDR1 SQVTM, CDR2 ANQGSEA. In DNA form, the CDR3 reads TGCAGCGTTGAAGTGACGGGGTTCACGGGGACCCAGTACTTC. This codes for CSVEVTGFTGTQYF.

This chain links TRBV5-1 with TRBJ2-5; 9 positions agree with TRBD2. V shed 1 base, J shed 4 bases, and the junction held 2 bases outside the gene matches. This CDR3 is built from 14 residues. Germline V gives CDR1 SGHRS, CDR2 YFSETQ. The CDR3 here is CASSLSAGGETQYF. CDR3 nucleotides: TGCGCCAGCAGCTTGTCAGCGGGGGGAGAGACCCAGTACTTC.

V gene TRBV7-9 combines with J gene TRBJ2-2, with 8 bases identical to TRBD1. From germline, CDR1 is SEHNR and CDR2 FQNEAQ (reference sequence). V lost 5 bases to trimming and J lost 0 bases; unmatched junction nucleotides: 2. The CDR3 is 15 residues long. CDR3 sequence reads: CASSQGQANTGELFF. The CDR3 DNA follows: TGTGCCAGCAGCCAGGGACAGGCGAACACCGGGGAGCTGTTTTTT.

CDR3: CASSHDSTSVHEQFF. The CDR3, as DNA: TGTGCCAGCAGCCATGACAGTACAAGCGTCCATGAGCAGTTCTTC. The chain employs TRBV27 and TRBJ2-1; weak D call: TRBD1 (5 bases). V was clipped by 6 bases and J by 8 bases, with 20 bases between them. This CDR3 region has 15 residues. Per the germline V gene, CDR1 is MNHEY and CDR2 is SMNVEV (reference sequence).

The chain recombines TRBV19 with TRBJ1-1; 7 nucleotides line up with TRBD1. The germline gives CDR1 LNHDA, CDR2 SQIVND (reference sequence). CDR3 length: 14 residues. V dropped 4 bases and J dropped 2; count of bases not matched to a gene: 4. The CDR3 nucleotides read TGTGCCAGTAGTACCCGACAGGGTAACACTGAAGCTTTCTTT. It translates to CASSTRQGNTEAFF. Based on the CDR3 plus reference TRBV19 and TRBJ1-1, the full variable domain is DGGITQSPKYLFRKEGQNVTLSCEQNLNHDAMYWYRQDPGQGLRLIYYSQIVNDFQKGDIAEGYSVSREKKESFPLTVTSAQKNPTAFYLCASSTRQGNTEAFFGQGTRLTVV.

This rearrangement joins TRBV11-3 to TRBJ2-1; no definite D call. CDR1 is SGHNT and CDR2 is YENEEA in the germline V gene. The CDR3 loop spans 12 amino acids. Trimming shortened V by 4 bases and J by 5 bases, and 6 bases separated the two germline ends. Here the CDR3 reads CASSYENNEQFF. In DNA form, the CDR3 reads TGTGCCAGCAGCTATGAGAACAATGAGCAGTTCTTC.

The chain couples TRBV7-2 to TRBJ2-5; TRBD1 might be the D (6 bases). V lost 11 bases, J lost 5 bases, and 15 bases lay in between. The germline V gene has CDR1 SGHTA and CDR2 FQGNSA. The CDR3 sequence is 12 residues long. The CDR3: CAVQQGRETQYF. In DNA, the CDR3 is TGTGCCGTCCAACAGGGAAGGGAGACCCAGTACTTC.

The CDR3 DNA is TGTGCCAGCAGCTTAAGCGCAGCCTCCTATAATTCACCCCTCCACTTT. This sequence encodes CASSLSAASYNSPLHF. The chain has TRBV11-2 and TRBJ1-6; no clear D. The CDR3 loop spans 16 amino acids. V dropped 2 bases and J dropped 0 bases, with 8 bases sitting between them. Germline V gene lookup returns CDR1 SGHAT and CDR2 FQNNGV.